The clone carrying this TCR beta chain was seen more than once but under ten times. Antigen: not known. The data belong to a study of T cell responses to AZD1222 COVID-19 vaccine. Study-wide results and caveats: Within unmutated variant regions lay the reported targets of nearly half of spike-specific TCRs. Spike-specific TCR repertoires showed rising breadth and depth after two AZD1222 doses. Donors were chiefly white British, with a greater number of females, and clonal diversity was perhaps underestimated.

The table came from immunoSEQ multiplex PCR; TCRdb's copy has only in-frame clones and leaves some out. The data contain approximately 140,000 clones, about 92% of them seen just once; the ten biggest clones take up approximately 2%. V dropped 5 bases and J dropped 0 bases, with 14 bases sitting between them. This CDR3 is 17 amino acids long. Germline V lookup: CDR1 LNHDA, CDR2 SQIVND (reference sequence). This receptor was obtained from an adult in good health. The input for sequencing was peripheral blood, taken on day 0 of AZD1222 vaccination. The gene calls are TRBV19 and TRBJ1-6; TRBD1 might be the D (6 bases). In nucleotides, the CDR3 is TGTGCCAGTAGTCCAGAGACAGGTCGCTCCTATAATTCACCCCTCCACTTT. Protein product: CASSPETGRSYNSPLHF.